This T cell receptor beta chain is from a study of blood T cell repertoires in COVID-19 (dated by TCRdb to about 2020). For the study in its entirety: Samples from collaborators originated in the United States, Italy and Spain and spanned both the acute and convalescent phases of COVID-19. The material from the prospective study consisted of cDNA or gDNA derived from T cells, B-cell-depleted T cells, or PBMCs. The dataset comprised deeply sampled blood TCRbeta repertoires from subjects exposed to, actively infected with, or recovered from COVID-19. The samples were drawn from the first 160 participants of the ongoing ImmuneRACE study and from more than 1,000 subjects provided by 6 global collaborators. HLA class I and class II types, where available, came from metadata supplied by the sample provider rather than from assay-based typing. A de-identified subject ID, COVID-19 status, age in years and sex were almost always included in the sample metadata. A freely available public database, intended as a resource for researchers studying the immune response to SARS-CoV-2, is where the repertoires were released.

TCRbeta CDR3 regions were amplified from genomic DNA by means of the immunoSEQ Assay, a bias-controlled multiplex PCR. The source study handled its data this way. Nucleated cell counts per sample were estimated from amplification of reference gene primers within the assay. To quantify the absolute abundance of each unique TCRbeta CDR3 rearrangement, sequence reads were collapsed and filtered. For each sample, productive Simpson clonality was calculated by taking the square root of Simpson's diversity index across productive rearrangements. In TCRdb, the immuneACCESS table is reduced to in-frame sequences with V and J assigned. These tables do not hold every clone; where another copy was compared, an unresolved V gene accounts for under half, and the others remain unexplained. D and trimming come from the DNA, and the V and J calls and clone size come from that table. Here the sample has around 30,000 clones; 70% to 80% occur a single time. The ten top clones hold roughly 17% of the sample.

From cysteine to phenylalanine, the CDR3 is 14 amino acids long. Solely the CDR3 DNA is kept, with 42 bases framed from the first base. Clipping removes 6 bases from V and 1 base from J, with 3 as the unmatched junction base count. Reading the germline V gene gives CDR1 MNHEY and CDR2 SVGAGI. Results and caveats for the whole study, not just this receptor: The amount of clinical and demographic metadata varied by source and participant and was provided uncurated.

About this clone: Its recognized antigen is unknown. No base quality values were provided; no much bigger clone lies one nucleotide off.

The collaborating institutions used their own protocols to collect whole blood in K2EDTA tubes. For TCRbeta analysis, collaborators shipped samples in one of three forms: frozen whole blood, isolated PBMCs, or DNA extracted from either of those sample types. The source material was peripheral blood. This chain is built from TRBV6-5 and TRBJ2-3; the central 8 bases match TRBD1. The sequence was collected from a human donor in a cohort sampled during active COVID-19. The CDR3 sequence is CASRLDRGTDTQYF. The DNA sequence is TGTGCCAGCAGACTGGACAGGGGCACAGATACGCAGTATTTT.